These T cell receptor beta chains were read from a single sample in a study of cytomegalovirus exposure and HLA in healthy donors. TCRdb's table, derived via immunoSEQ multiplex PCR, lists solely in-frame clones and lacks some. The table has over 85,000 clones, approximately 94% seen once. Sample: PBMCs. The receptors here all came from a woman in her twenties or thirties in good health and CMV-seropositive. Both conserved end residues are part of each CDR3. Each record gives: clone size, V gene, D gene, J gene, CDR3 DNA, CDR3 protein. The D gene is left open where the match is weak. Clone size is stated in some rows and not others, as once, few, many or a class when expanded.

clone_size: NA; v_call: TRBV9; d_call: NA; j_call: TRBJ2-7; cdr3_nt: TGTGCCAGCAGCGTAGGCGAAGGGCCGGGATACGAGCAGTACTTC; cdr3_aa: CASSVGEGPGYEQYF
clone_size: NA; v_call: TRBV5-1; d_call: TRBD1; j_call: TRBJ2-2; cdr3_nt: TGCGCCAGCAGCCCAGGACAGGGGGTATGGACCGGGGAGCTGTTTTTT; cdr3_aa: CASSPGQGVWTGELFF
clone_size: NA; v_call: TRBV2; d_call: NA; j_call: TRBJ2-7; cdr3_nt: TGTGCCAGCACCCTCAGGCACCCCTACGAGCAGTACTTC; cdr3_aa: CASTLRHPYEQYF
clone_size: NA; v_call: TRBV19; d_call: NA; j_call: TRBJ2-1; cdr3_nt: TGTGCCAGTAGTATAGTTGCGGGGACCGGGACAGCCTACAATGAGCAGTTCTTC; cdr3_aa: CASSIVAGTGTAYNEQFF
clone_size: NA; v_call: TRBV28; d_call: TRBD1; j_call: TRBJ1-5; cdr3_nt: TGTGCCAGCAGCCTAGGGGATTTGGGACAGGGGGCTCAGCCCCAGCATTTT; cdr3_aa: CASSLGDLGQGAQPQHF
clone_size: NA; v_call: TRBV2; d_call: TRBD1; j_call: TRBJ2-1; cdr3_nt: TGTGCCAGCAGCCTCGGACAGGATCCATACAATGAGCAGTTCTTC; cdr3_aa: CASSLGQDPYNEQFF
clone_size: NA; v_call: TRBV6-5; d_call: NA; j_call: TRBJ1-4; cdr3_nt: TGTGCCAGCAGCCCGCCAGGGGCTAATGAAAAACTGTTTTTT; cdr3_aa: CASSPPGANEKLFF
clone_size: NA; v_call: TRBV7-9; d_call: NA; j_call: TRBJ2-3; cdr3_nt: TGTGCCAGCAGCTTCCGGGTCGGGAGTAGCACAGATACGCAGTATTTT; cdr3_aa: CASSFRVGSSTDTQYF
clone_size: NA; v_call: TRBV23-1; d_call: TRBD2; j_call: TRBJ2-1; cdr3_nt: TGCGCCAGCAGTACCCAGGCCGTTAGCGGGAGGGGGTGCAATGAGCAGTTCTTC; cdr3_aa: CASSTQAVSGRGCNEQFF
clone_size: NA; v_call: TRBV7-9; d_call: NA; j_call: TRBJ2-1; cdr3_nt: TGTGCCAGCAGCCCCCAGGGCGGGAATTCCTACAATGAGCAGTTCTTC; cdr3_aa: CASSPQGGNSYNEQFF
clone_size: NA; v_call: TRBV7-2; d_call: TRBD2; j_call: TRBJ2-7; cdr3_nt: TGTGCCAGCAGCCTGACACCACCCGGGACTAGCGCCCACGAGCAGTACTTC; cdr3_aa: CASSLTPPGTSAHEQYF
clone_size: NA; v_call: TRBV7-9; d_call: NA; j_call: TRBJ1-1; cdr3_nt: TGTGCCAGCAGCCCGGAGGCGGGGGGTTGGGCTTTCTTT; cdr3_aa: CASSPEAGGWAFF
clone_size: NA; v_call: TRBV11-3; d_call: TRBD2; j_call: TRBJ2-1; cdr3_nt: TGTGCCAGCAGCCCCGGGACTAGCGGGTACAATGAGCAGTTCTTC; cdr3_aa: CASSPGTSGYNEQFF
clone_size: NA; v_call: TRBV5-8; d_call: NA; j_call: TRBJ1-2; cdr3_nt: TGTGCCAGCAGCTACGAACAGTTTTTTTCTAACTATGGCTACACCTTC; cdr3_aa: CASSYEQFFSNYGYTF
clone_size: once; v_call: TRBV2; d_call: TRBD2; j_call: TRBJ2-5; cdr3_nt: TGTGCCAGCAGCGACGGGACTAGTAGCCAAGAGACCCAGTACTTC; cdr3_aa: CASSDGTSSQETQYF
clone_size: NA; v_call: TRBV19; d_call: TRBD2; j_call: TRBJ2-5; cdr3_nt: TGTGCCAGTAGTACCGGACTAGCGGGAATCTTGGAGACCCAGTACTTC; cdr3_aa: CASSTGLAGILETQYF
clone_size: NA; v_call: TRBV5-4; d_call: TRBD1; j_call: TRBJ2-5; cdr3_nt: TGTGCCAGCAGCACTACAGGGGGTAGGGAGACCCAGTACTTC; cdr3_aa: CASSTTGGRETQYF
clone_size: once; v_call: TRBV6-1; d_call: TRBD1; j_call: TRBJ2-7; cdr3_nt: TGTGCCAGCAGTAAGGGGCCACAGGGGAACTACGAGCAGTACTTC; cdr3_aa: CASSKGPQGNYEQYF
clone_size: NA; v_call: TRBV7-6; d_call: TRBD1; j_call: TRBJ2-5; cdr3_nt: TGTGCCAGCAGCTATGGACAGGGGGAGTTCGTAGAGACCCAGTACTTC; cdr3_aa: CASSYGQGEFVETQYF
clone_size: NA; v_call: TRBV7-2; d_call: TRBD2; j_call: TRBJ2-1; cdr3_nt: TGTGCCAGCAGCTTAGGGGCGGGAGAAGTCTACAATGAGCAGTTCTTC; cdr3_aa: CASSLGAGEVYNEQFF
clone_size: NA; v_call: TRBV11-3; d_call: NA; j_call: TRBJ2-7; cdr3_nt: TGTGCCAGCCGGCGGACAGCCTACGAGCAGTACTTC; cdr3_aa: CASRRTAYEQYF
clone_size: NA; v_call: TRBV2; d_call: NA; j_call: TRBJ1-5; cdr3_nt: TGTGCCAGCAGTGTGGGCCAGGCCGCCCCCAATCAGCCCCAGCATTTT; cdr3_aa: CASSVGQAAPNQPQHF
clone_size: few; v_call: TRBV7-8; d_call: NA; j_call: TRBJ2-7; cdr3_nt: TGTGCCAGCAGTCAGGGGTTAAGCGCCATCTACGAGCAGTACTTC; cdr3_aa: CASSQGLSAIYEQYF
clone_size: NA; v_call: TRBV30; d_call: TRBD1; j_call: TRBJ2-2; cdr3_nt: TGTGCCTGGAGTACCGACAGGGTTTCCGGGGAGCTGTTTTTT; cdr3_aa: CAWSTDRVSGELFF
clone_size: NA; v_call: TRBV7-8; d_call: TRBD1; j_call: TRBJ1-4; cdr3_nt: TGTGCCAGCTGCCCTCGCGGGACAGCTAATGAAAAACTGTTTTTT; cdr3_aa: CASCPRGTANEKLFF
clone_size: NA; v_call: TRBV10-3; d_call: NA; j_call: TRBJ2-2; cdr3_nt: TGTGCCATCAGTGAGTCAGACAGTCGGGCCGGGGAGCTGTTTTTT; cdr3_aa: CAISESDSRAGELFF